The clone carrying this TCR beta chain was seen only once. Trimming stripped 0 bases from V and 6 bases from J, with 5 bases between. The germline gives CDR1 SGHDN, CDR2 FVKESK. This CDR3 has 13 amino acids. This sample stems from a study of blood T cell repertoires in COVID-19. The assay was immunoSEQ multiplex PCR, and TCRdb's table has in-frame clones only and misses some. Of roughly 300,000 clones in the sample, roughly 86% were seen once. The chain uses TRBV14 and TRBJ2-2; D not certain. The origin of this receptor is a woman in her twenties or thirties who had recovered from COVID-19. Sequencing was performed on PBMCs or T cells enriched from blood (not recorded which). The CDR3 region is CASSQELAGELFF. The CDR3 DNA sequence: TGTGCCAGCAGCCAAGAACTGGCCGGGGAGCTGTTTTTT.